The T cell receptor (beta chain) under discussion was sequenced for a study of graft-versus-host responses after intestinal transplantation. Study-wide results and caveats: Peak circulating GvH clone levels tracked with early post-transplant HvG declines.

The CDR3 spans 13 residues. CDR1 and CDR2 (germline): MNHEY, SVGAGI. The V gene lost 5 bases and the J gene lost 7 bases, with 14 bases spanning the gap. This table comes from immunoSEQ multiplex PCR, and its TCRdb copy is limited to in-frame clones, with some not included. Here the sample spans 13,000 to 15,000 clones, about 33% being singletons. Stimulators, some 200,000 irradiated and violet-dye-labeled cells, were plated with some 200,000 CFSE-labeled responder cells. The chain recombines TRBV6-5 with TRBJ1-1; D possibly corresponds to TRBD1 (6 bases). The input for sequencing was alloreactive CD4+ T cells from a mixed lymphocyte reaction culture, taken before intestinal transplant. The subset here: CFSE-low proliferating T cells sorted from approximately 6-day pre-transplant mixed lymphocyte reaction (GvH or HvG direction). The TCR originated in a human patient who received an intestinal transplant. CDR3 protein: CASSTLQGIEAFF. The CDR3 bases are TGTGCCAGCAGTACTTTACAGGGCATTGAAGCTTTCTTT.